The source of this TCR beta chain is a study of T cells in Graves' hyperthyroidism and ophthalmopathy. Study-wide findings and caveats: A model of 13 V-J pairs discriminated ophthalmopathy from stable hyperthyroidism. The model foresaw ophthalmopathy a median about 6.5 months prior to onset.

J was trimmed by 4 bases and V by 1 base; bases with no gene match: 6. The germline gives CDR1 DFQATT, CDR2 SNEGSKA (reference sequence). The CDR3 loop spans 16 amino acids. Recently diagnosed hyperthyroidism of less than 2 months' duration affected patients aged 18 to 65. PBMCs were collected from an approximately 10 ml volume of fresh peripheral blood. The table lists this clonotype with many counts. The antigen is unknown. Using RNA transcripts as the source, TCR beta CDR3 regions were amplified. The TCR CDR3 first-round RT-PCR relied on the HTBI primer set. TCRdb called the multiplex PCR reads again in MiXCR, with one record for every CDR3 protein. In the table there are around 350,000 distinct CDR3 sequences, about a sixth of which are singletons.

The clonotype was recovered from a woman in her twenties or thirties with Graves' hyperthyroidism that later progressed to Graves' ophthalmopathy. The chain links TRBV20-1 to TRBJ2-3, with TRBD1 identical over 12 bases. Sequenced sample: blood. The CDR3 nucleotides are TGCAGTGCTAGAGCGACTGGGACAGGGGGCCCAGATACGCAGTATTTT. It encodes CSARATGTGGPDTQYF.